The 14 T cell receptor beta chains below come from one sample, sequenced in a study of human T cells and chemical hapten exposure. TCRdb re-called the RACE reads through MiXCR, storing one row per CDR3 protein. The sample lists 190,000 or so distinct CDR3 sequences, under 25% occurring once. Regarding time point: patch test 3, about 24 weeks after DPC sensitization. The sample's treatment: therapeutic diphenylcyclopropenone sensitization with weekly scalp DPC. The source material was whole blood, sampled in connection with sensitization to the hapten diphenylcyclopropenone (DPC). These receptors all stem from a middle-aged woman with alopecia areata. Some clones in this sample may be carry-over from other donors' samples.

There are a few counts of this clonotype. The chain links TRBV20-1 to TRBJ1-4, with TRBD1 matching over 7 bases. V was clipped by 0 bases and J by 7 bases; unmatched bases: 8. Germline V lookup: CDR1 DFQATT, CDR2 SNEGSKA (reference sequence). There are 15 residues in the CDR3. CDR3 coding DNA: TGCAGTGCTAGAGATCGCAGGGGGTCAGGTGAAAAACTGTTTTTT. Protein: CSARDRRGSGEKLFF.

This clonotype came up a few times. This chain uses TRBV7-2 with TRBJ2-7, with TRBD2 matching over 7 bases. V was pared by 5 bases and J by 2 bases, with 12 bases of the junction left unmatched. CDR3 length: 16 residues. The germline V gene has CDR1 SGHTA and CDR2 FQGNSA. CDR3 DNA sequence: TGTGCCAGCAGCCCTAGGTTTGCCGGGACTACCTACGAGCAGTACTTC. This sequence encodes CASSPRFAGTTYEQYF.

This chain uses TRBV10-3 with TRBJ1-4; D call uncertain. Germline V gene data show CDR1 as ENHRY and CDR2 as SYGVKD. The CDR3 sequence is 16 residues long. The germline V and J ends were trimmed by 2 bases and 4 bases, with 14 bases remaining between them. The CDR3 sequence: CAISEVNFEGNEKLFF. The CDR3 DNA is TGTGCCATCAGTGAGGTCAACTTCGAAGGTAATGAAAAACTGTTTTTT.

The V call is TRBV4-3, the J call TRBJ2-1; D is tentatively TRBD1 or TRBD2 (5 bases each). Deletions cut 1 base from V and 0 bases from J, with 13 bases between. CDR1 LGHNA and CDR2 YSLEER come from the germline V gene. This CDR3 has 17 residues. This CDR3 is CASSQGEAGSSYNEQFF. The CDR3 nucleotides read TGCGCCAGCAGCCAAGGAGAAGCAGGGAGCTCCTACAATGAGCAGTTCTTC.

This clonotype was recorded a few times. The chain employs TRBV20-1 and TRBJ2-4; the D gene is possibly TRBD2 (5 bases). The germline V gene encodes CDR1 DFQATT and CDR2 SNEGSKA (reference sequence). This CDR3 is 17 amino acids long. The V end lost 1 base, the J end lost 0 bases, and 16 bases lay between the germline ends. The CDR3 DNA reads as TGCAGTGCTAGAGCCCCAGAGAGCGGTCGAGCCAAAAACATTCAGTACTTC. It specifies CSARAPESGRAKNIQYF.

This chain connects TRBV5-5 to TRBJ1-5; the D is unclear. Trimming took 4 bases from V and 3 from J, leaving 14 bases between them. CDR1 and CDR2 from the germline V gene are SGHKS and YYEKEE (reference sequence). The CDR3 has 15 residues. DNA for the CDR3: TGTGCCAGCAGCCGGGCGGGCGGAAACAATCAGCCCCAGCATTTT. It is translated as CASSRAGGNNQPQHF.

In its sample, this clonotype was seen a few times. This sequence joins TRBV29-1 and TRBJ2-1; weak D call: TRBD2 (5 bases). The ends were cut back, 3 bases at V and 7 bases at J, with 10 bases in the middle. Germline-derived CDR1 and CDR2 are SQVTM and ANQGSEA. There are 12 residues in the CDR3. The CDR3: CSVEVARNEQFF. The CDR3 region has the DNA TGCAGCGTTGAGGTAGCGCGAAATGAGCAGTTCTTC.

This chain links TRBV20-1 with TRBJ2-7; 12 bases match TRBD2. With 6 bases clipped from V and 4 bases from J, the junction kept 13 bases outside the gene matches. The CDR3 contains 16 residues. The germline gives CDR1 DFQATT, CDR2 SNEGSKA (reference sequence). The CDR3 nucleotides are TGCAGTGCCAGCCCTTCTGGACTAGCGGGAAGGTACGAGCAGTACTTC. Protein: CSASPSGLAGRYEQYF.

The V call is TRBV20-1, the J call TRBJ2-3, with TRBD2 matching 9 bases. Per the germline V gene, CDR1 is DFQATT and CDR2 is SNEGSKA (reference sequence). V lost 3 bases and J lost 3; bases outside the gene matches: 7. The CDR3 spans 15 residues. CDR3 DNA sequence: TGCAGTGCTAGTCCGGGTAGCGGGAGTACAGATACGCAGTATTTT. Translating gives CSASPGSGSTDTQYF.

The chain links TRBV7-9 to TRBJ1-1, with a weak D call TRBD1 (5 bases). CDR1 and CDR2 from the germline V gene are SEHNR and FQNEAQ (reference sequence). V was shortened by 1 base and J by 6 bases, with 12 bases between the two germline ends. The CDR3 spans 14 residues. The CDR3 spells CASSLDSGGAEAFF. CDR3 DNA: TGTGCCAGCAGCTTAGACTCGGGAGGGGCTGAAGCTTTCTTT.

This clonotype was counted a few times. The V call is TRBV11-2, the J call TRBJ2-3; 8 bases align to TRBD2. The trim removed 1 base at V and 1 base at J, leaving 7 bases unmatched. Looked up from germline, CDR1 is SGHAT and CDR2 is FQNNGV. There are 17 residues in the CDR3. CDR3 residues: CASSLGGSLAGTDTQYF. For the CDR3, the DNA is TGTGCCAGCAGCTTAGGTGGCTCACTAGCGGGCACAGATACGCAGTATTTT.

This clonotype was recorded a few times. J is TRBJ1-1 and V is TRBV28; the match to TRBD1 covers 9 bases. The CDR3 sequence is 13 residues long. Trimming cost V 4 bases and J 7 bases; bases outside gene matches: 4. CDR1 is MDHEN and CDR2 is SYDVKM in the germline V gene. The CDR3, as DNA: TGTGCCAGCAGTTCTGGACAGGGGAGTGAAGCTTTCTTT. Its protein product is CASSSGQGSEAFF.

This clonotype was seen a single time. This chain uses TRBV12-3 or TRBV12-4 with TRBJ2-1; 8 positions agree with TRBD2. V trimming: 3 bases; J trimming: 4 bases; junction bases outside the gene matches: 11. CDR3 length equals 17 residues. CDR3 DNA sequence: TGTGCCAGCAGTTTCCGTTCTTGGGCTAGCGGGTACAATGAGCAGTTCTTC. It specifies CASSFRSWASGYNEQFF.

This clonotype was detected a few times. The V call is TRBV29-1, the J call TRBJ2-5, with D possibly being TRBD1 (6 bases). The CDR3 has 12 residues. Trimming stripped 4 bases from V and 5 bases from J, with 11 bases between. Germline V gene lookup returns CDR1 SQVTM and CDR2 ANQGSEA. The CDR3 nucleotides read TGCAGCGTTGTTGTGACAGGCGAGACCCAGTACTTC. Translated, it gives CSVVVTGETQYF.